Shown below are 18 T cell receptor beta chains from a single sample sequenced in a study of blood T cell repertoires in COVID-19. Libraries were prepared by immunoSEQ multiplex PCR; TCRdb keeps only in-frame clonotypes and omits some of them. Of 230,000 or so clones detected, 65% to 90% appear once; the ten largest clones hold approximately 5.3%. Input material: peripheral blood. The source of these receptors is a human donor in a cohort sampled during active COVID-19.

The chain is built from TRBV18 and TRBJ2-3; 10 bases agree with TRBD2. The CDR3 is 15 amino acids. With 6 bases clipped from V and 4 bases from J, the junction kept 7 bases outside the gene matches. Germline lookup yields CDR1 KGHSH and CDR2 LQKENI. CDR3 sequence (DNA): TGTGCCAGCTCGTCGCGAGCGGGAGGGGCAGATACGCAGTATTTT. Protein product: CASSSRAGGADTQYF.

The chain is built from TRBV28 and TRBJ1-1, with 8 bases that match TRBD1. Trimming took 1 base from V and 1 from J; bases not matched to a gene: 8. Germline V CDR1 and CDR2: MDHEN, SYDVKM. This CDR3 has 17 amino acids. The CDR3 DNA reads TGTGCCAGCAGTTTATTAAGTGGGCAGGGGGCGAACACTGAAGCTTTCTTT. This sequence encodes CASSLLSGQGANTEAFF.

The chain couples TRBV7-8 to TRBJ1-5, with 8 positions matching TRBD1. CDR3 length: 16 residues. Trimming removed 5 bases from V and 7 bases from J; junction bases left unmatched: 13. Looked up from germline, CDR1 is SGHVS and CDR2 is FQNEAQ. CDR3 DNA: TGTGCCAGCAGCCCCTCCTCGCAGGGGGCTCGCCAGCCCCAGCATTTT. Translation: CASSPSSQGARQPQHF.

The V gene is TRBV7-8, the J gene TRBJ1-4; possibly TRBD1 for D (5 bases). Germline CDR1 reads SGHVS; CDR2 reads FQNEAQ. Between the trimmed V and J ends, which lost 2 bases and 9 bases, there was a span of 22 bases. The CDR3 runs 17 residues. The CDR3 DNA is TGTGCCAGCAGCTTAATAAGGGGAGGGGAATCTCGGCAAAAACTGTTTTTT. This sequence encodes CASSLIRGGESRQKLFF.

V usage is TRBV6-6 and J usage is TRBJ1-5, with D uncertain. V lost 10 bases to trimming and J lost 5 bases, with 12 bases between them. The CDR3 runs to 12 residues. Germline V lookup: CDR1 MNHNY, CDR2 SVGAGI (reference sequence). The CDR3 sequence is CAIRDGDQPQHF. CDR3 DNA: TGTGCCATCCGGGATGGGGATCAGCCCCAGCATTTT.

The chain is built from TRBV9 and TRBJ1-4; TRBD1 might be the D (6 bases). There are 14 residues in the CDR3. Germline V lookup: CDR1 SGDLS, CDR2 YYNGEE. V was pared by 0 bases and J by 4 bases, with 7 bases between. In nucleotides, the CDR3 is TGTGCCAGCAGCGTAGAGGGACATAATGAAAAACTGTTTTTT. It is translated as CASSVEGHNEKLFF.

This clone was observed at least ten times. The chain is built from TRBV30 and TRBJ2-7; 7 bases are shared with TRBD1. The CDR3 has 12 residues. The germline CDR1 and CDR2 sequences are GTSNPN and SVGIG (reference sequence). J gave up 6 bases and V 0 bases, and 2 bases lay outside the gene matches. The CDR3 DNA is TGTGCCTGGAGTGTTACAGGGGTCGAGCAGTACTTC. Protein product: CAWSVTGVEQYF.

The chain recombines TRBV20-1 with TRBJ2-3, with 9 bases lining up with TRBD1. Trimming cost V 3 bases and J 4 bases; bases outside gene matches: 14. This CDR3 is built from 17 residues. The V gene's germline CDR1 is DFQATT and CDR2 SNEGSKA (reference sequence). The CDR3, as DNA: TGCAGTGCTAGTTCCCTAAGGGACAGGGCTGTCTCAGATACGCAGTATTTT. Its translation: CSASSLRDRAVSDTQYF.

The V gene is TRBV7-9, the J gene TRBJ1-1; a possible D gene is TRBD1 (6 bases). The germline gives CDR1 SEHNR, CDR2 FQNEAQ (reference sequence). V lost 1 base, J lost 10 bases, and 13 bases lay in between. CDR3 length: 13 residues. The CDR3 loop is CASSLEGPGVAFF. The CDR3 coding sequence is TGTGCCAGCAGCTTAGAGGGGCCAGGGGTAGCTTTCTTT.

V gene TRBV7-8 combines with J gene TRBJ1-1; D call uncertain. V shed 7 bases and J shed 9 bases, with 9 bases lying between them. The V gene's germline CDR1 is SGHVS and CDR2 FQNEAQ. The CDR3 runs 10 residues. CDR3 protein: CASTPGKAFF. The CDR3 nucleotides are TGTGCCAGCACCCCGGGAAAAGCTTTCTTT.

In DNA, the CDR3 is TGTGCCACCAGCAGAGATGGGGCTCCCGGGGGTAGGAACACCATATATTTT. This gives the protein CATSRDGAPGGRNTIYF. The chain uses TRBV15 and TRBJ1-3; a possible D gene is TRBD1 (5 bases). Trimming shortened V by 0 bases and J by 7 bases, and 19 bases separated the two germline ends. In germline, CDR1 is LNHNV, CDR2 YYDKDF (reference sequence). The CDR3 sequence is 17 residues long.

The V gene is TRBV2, the J gene TRBJ1-1; perhaps TRBD1 as D (6 bases). The V gene lost 6 bases and the J gene lost 4 bases, with 6 bases spanning the gap. This CDR3 contains 11 residues. Germline values: CDR1 SNHLY, CDR2 FYNNEI. CDR3 region: CASSRGTEAFF. For the CDR3, the DNA is TGTGCCAGCAGCAGGGGCACTGAAGCTTTCTTT.

This clone was recorded only once. The chain has TRBV5-1 and TRBJ2-2; TRBD2 matches at 16 bases. The V gene end was trimmed by 4 bases and the J gene end by 5 bases; junction bases not matched to a gene: 8. This CDR3 is built from 18 residues. Germline CDR1 is SGHRS and CDR2 is YFSETQ. CDR3 sequence: CASSLPGLAGGQTGELFF. The CDR3 nucleotides read TGCGCCAGCAGCCTTCCGGGACTAGCGGGAGGGCAGACCGGGGAGCTGTTTTTT.

This chain connects TRBV28 to TRBJ1-2; perhaps TRBD1 as D (5 bases). This CDR3 region has 15 residues. Germline values: CDR1 MDHEN, CDR2 SYDVKM. Between the trimmed V and J ends, which lost 2 bases and 2 bases, there was a span of 12 bases. In DNA, the CDR3 is TGTGCCAGCAGTTTAAGAACAGGCCCAAACTATGGCTACACCTTC. Translated: CASSLRTGPNYGYTF.

The V gene is TRBV7-6, the J gene TRBJ2-5, with a weak D call TRBD2 (5 bases). This CDR3 has 15 residues. Per the germline V gene, CDR1 is SGHVS and CDR2 is FNYEAQ. The V end lost 3 bases, the J end lost 5 bases, and 16 bases lay between the germline ends. The CDR3 here is CASSFRERVGETQYF. For the CDR3, the DNA is TGTGCCAGCAGCTTTAGGGAGCGCGTGGGGGAGACCCAGTACTTC.

J is TRBJ2-6 and V is TRBV6-5, with D possibly matching TRBD2 (7 bases). Germline-derived CDR1 and CDR2 are MNHEY and SVGAGI. Trimming took off 6 bases at V and 9 bases at J, with 18 bases between the two ends. The CDR3 is 15 amino acids. CDR3 sequence: CASRLEGGGGNVLTF. CDR3 bases: TGTGCCAGCAGACTGGAGGGAGGGGGTGGCAACGTCCTGACTTTC.

The chain carries TRBV2 and TRBJ2-1, with 8 bases matching TRBD1. The germline V gene encodes CDR1 SNHLY and CDR2 FYNNEI. J lost 13 bases, V lost 6 bases, and 8 bases had no gene match. There are 12 residues in the CDR3. The CDR3 loop reads CASSPQGAHQFF. CDR3 DNA: TGTGCCAGCAGCCCCCAGGGGGCTCATCAGTTCTTC.

This chain uses TRBV4-3 with TRBJ2-7; D may be TRBD1 (7 bases). The V and J ends lost 4 bases and 2 bases respectively, with 15 bases between them. This CDR3 has 15 amino acids. Per germline, CDR1 LGHNA and CDR2 YSLEER. In DNA form, the CDR3 reads TGCGCCAGCAGCCCGACTAGAGGACAGGCCTACGAGCAGTACTTC. Translated: CASSPTRGQAYEQYF.